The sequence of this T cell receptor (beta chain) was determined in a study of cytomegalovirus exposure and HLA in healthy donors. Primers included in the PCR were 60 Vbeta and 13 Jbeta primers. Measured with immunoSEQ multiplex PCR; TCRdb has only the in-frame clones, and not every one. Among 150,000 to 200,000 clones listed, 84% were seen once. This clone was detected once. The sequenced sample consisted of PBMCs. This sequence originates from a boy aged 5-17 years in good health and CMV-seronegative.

DNA of the CDR3: TGTGCCAGCACCTTCTTTAGCTCTTCCTACGAGCAGTACTTC. This sequence encodes CASTFFSSSYEQYF. The chain couples TRBV28 to TRBJ2-7; D call uncertain. V lost 7 bases to trimming and J lost 1 base, with 14 bases between them. CDR1 and CDR2 (germline): MDHEN, SYDVKM. The length of the CDR3 is 14 residues.